Below are 25 T cell receptor beta chains sequenced from a single sample in a study of blood T cell repertoires in COVID-19. Profiled with immunoSEQ multiplex PCR; TCRdb holds only in-frame clones, not every one. The table shows roughly 220,000 clones, with roughly four fifths occurring only once. Sequencing input: PBMCs or T cells enriched from blood (not recorded which). These receptors came from a middle-aged woman with acute COVID-19.

V and J are TRBV14 and TRBJ2-5; TRBD2 agrees at 8 bases. The germline V gene encodes CDR1 SGHDN and CDR2 FVKESK. After removal of 1 base from V and 1 base from J, the junction contained 5 bases not matched to a gene. The CDR3 loop spans 16 amino acids. CDR3 region: CASSQGVLAVQETQYF. The CDR3 coding sequence is TGTGCCAGCAGCCAAGGGGTACTAGCGGTCCAAGAGACCCAGTACTTC.

The CDR3 nucleotides read TGTGCCTGGATCCTAGGAAGGGGTTGGGACACTGAAGCTTTCTTT. The encoded protein is CAWILGRGWDTEAFF. The chain is built from TRBV30 and TRBJ1-1, with D possibly matching TRBD1 (5 bases). Between the trimmed V and J ends, which lost 4 bases and 3 bases, there was a span of 18 bases. Looked up from germline, CDR1 is GTSNPN and CDR2 is SVGIG (reference sequence). This CDR3 comprises 15 residues.

The chain uses TRBV4-1 and TRBJ2-7; the match to TRBD2 covers 9 bases. V shed 4 bases, J shed 4 bases, and the junction held 29 bases outside the gene matches. Germline V gives CDR1 MGHRA, CDR2 YSYEKL. The CDR3 is 22 residues long. CDR3 bases: TGCGCCAGCAGCCTGGGACATCTTAAAGGGAATAGAAAGCGGGAGGAAGGATACGAGCAGTACTTC. It specifies CASSLGHLKGNRKREEGYEQYF.

This clone was detected only once. The V call is TRBV7-3, the J call TRBJ1-1; TRBD1 is a possible D gene (5 bases). The germline gives CDR1 SGHTA, CDR2 FQGTGA. CDR3 length: 15 residues. The V end lost 5 bases, the J end lost 1 base, and 14 bases lay between the germline ends. Written as DNA, the CDR3 is TGTGCCAGCAGCCCCTACGGACAACCGAACACTGAAGCTTTCTTT. It codes for CASSPYGQPNTEAFF.

The chain employs TRBV28 and TRBJ2-2, with D possibly TRBD2 on 6 matching bases. Germline V CDR1 and CDR2: MDHEN, SYDVKM. This CDR3 is built from 15 residues. Between the trimmed V and J ends, which lost 3 bases and 2 bases, there was a span of 10 bases. The CDR3 nucleotides read TGTGCCAGCAGTTTGGTAGCGGTAAACACCGGGGAGCTGTTTTTT. This translates into CASSLVAVNTGELFF.

This clone is a singleton in its sample. The chain has TRBV5-6 and TRBJ2-1, with 9 bases identical to TRBD2. Trimming at V came to 1 base and at J to 9 bases, leaving 8 bases not matched to a gene. The CDR3 totals 15 residues. The germline V gene encodes CDR1 SGHDT and CDR2 YYEEEE. The CDR3: CASSLSLAGIGEQFF. CDR3 coding DNA: TGTGCCAGCAGCTTGTCCCTAGCGGGAATCGGTGAGCAGTTCTTC.

This clone came up a few times. The chain couples TRBV4-1 to TRBJ1-3; D may be TRBD1 (5 bases). Per the germline V gene, CDR1 is MGHRA and CDR2 is YSYEKL. The V and J ends lost 4 bases and 3 bases respectively, with 13 bases between them. The CDR3 has 15 residues. The CDR3 reads CASSLRWGGGNTIYF. The CDR3 DNA follows: TGCGCCAGCAGCCTGCGGTGGGGGGGTGGAAACACCATATATTTT.

This clone showed up many times. This rearrangement joins TRBV12-3 or TRBV12-4 to TRBJ2-7, with 7 bases matching TRBD1. Trimming at V came to 10 bases and at J to 7 bases, leaving 7 bases not matched to a gene. The CDR3 extends over 11 amino acids. In DNA form, the CDR3 reads TGTGCCACCGCACAGGGGAAGGAGCAGTACTTC. It encodes CATAQGKEQYF.

The gene calls are TRBV5-6 and TRBJ2-2, with D maybe TRBD1 (5 bases). The CDR3 runs to 16 residues. Trimming pared 0 bases from V and 3 bases from J, leaving 12 bases between. Germline CDR1 SGHDT, CDR2 YYEEEE. Here the CDR3 DNA reads TGTGCCAGCAGCTTGGAGGTGCAGGGTTACACCGGGGAGCTGTTTTTT. Residues: CASSLEVQGYTGELFF. The full variable domain, rest sourced from reference TRBV5-6 and TRBJ2-2, is DAGVTQSPTHLIKTRGQQVTLRCSPKSGHDTVSWYQQALGQGPQFIFQYYEEEERQRGNFPDRFSGHQFPNYSSELNVNALLLGDSALYLCASSLEVQGYTGELFFGEGSRLTVL.

The CDR3 DNA reads TGTGCCAGCAGCTTAGTAGCCCTCCAGGCTAGCGGGGCAGGTACCCAGTACTTC. Amino acid sequence: CASSLVALQASGAGTQYF. This chain joins TRBV7-8 and TRBJ2-5; 9 bases align to TRBD2. The CDR3 is 18 amino acids. From germline, CDR1 is SGHVS and CDR2 FQNEAQ. Unmatched junction bases numbered 17, after V lost 1 base and J lost 8 bases. Supplemented by reference TRBV7-8 and TRBJ2-5, the full variable domain reads GAGVSQSPRYKVAKRGQDVALRCDPISGHVSLFWYQQALGQGPEFLTYFQNEAQLDKSGLPSDRFFAERPEGSVSTLKIQRTQQEDSAVYLCASSLVALQASGAGTQYFGPGTRLLVL.

The V and J genes are TRBV18 and TRBJ2-3; maybe TRBD1 (5 bases). The CDR3 sequence is 12 residues long. Germline-derived CDR1 and CDR2 are KGHSH and LQKENI. The V gene lost 2 bases and the J gene lost 11 bases, with 11 bases spanning the gap. CDR3 region: CASSPISQGQYF. For the CDR3, the DNA is TGTGCCAGCTCACCAATCTCTCAGGGGCAGTATTTT.

The V and J genes are TRBV18 and TRBJ2-3; a weak D match, TRBD1 (6 bases). This CDR3 comprises 15 residues. Germline V gene sequence: CDR1 KGHSH, CDR2 LQKENI. Trimming removed 5 bases from V and 0 bases from J, with 12 bases in between. The CDR3 loop reads CASSGAGESTDTQYF. In DNA form, the CDR3 reads TGTGCCAGCTCAGGGGCAGGGGAGAGCACAGATACGCAGTATTTT.

The chain links TRBV29-1 to TRBJ1-1, with TRBD1 as a possible D gene (6 bases). Trimming took off 4 bases at V and 2 bases at J, with 11 bases between the two ends. CDR1 and CDR2 (germline): SQVTM, ANQGSEA. The CDR3 consists of 13 residues. The CDR3 nucleotides read TGCAGCGTTGTGGCAGGGGCTAACACTGAAGCTTTCTTT. Protein product: CSVVAGANTEAFF.

V is TRBV10-1 and J is TRBJ2-3, with 8 bases fitting TRBD1. Germline-derived CDR1 and CDR2 are WNHNN and SYGVQD (reference sequence). The V segment lost 8 bases and the J segment 4 bases; nucleotides outside the gene matches: 17. This CDR3 has 17 amino acids. Written as DNA, the CDR3 is TGCGCCAGCCAAGCCCCCTCTACAGGGGGTGACGCAGATACGCAGTATTTT. It specifies CASQAPSTGGDADTQYF.

V is TRBV19 and J is TRBJ1-2; 12 bases match TRBD1. V dropped 4 bases and J dropped 7; count of bases not matched to a gene: 10. The CDR3 extends over 16 amino acids. CDR1 is LNHDA, CDR2 SQIVND, per germline (reference sequence). CDR3 nucleotides: TGTGCCAGTAGTACGTCCCGGGACAGGGGGCGAGGTGGCTACACCTTC. It specifies CASSTSRDRGRGGYTF.

This chain joins TRBV9 and TRBJ1-2; 7 bases align to TRBD1. The CDR3 consists of 15 residues. Trimming at V came to 5 bases and at J to 4 bases, leaving 11 bases not matched to a gene. The germline V gene encodes CDR1 SGDLS and CDR2 YYNGEE. The DNA for the CDR3 is TGTGCCAGCAGAACCGATCCAGGGGGAGGCTATGGCTACACCTTC. It encodes CASRTDPGGGYGYTF.

The chain couples TRBV30 to TRBJ1-1; D not certain. The CDR3 totals 12 residues. Germline V lookup: CDR1 GTSNPN, CDR2 SVGIG (reference sequence). V was pared by 2 bases and J by 6 bases, with 10 bases between. As DNA, the CDR3 is TGTGCCTGGAGTTACGGTGGGCCTGAAGCTTTCTTT. Protein: CAWSYGGPEAFF.

V and J are TRBV6-5 and TRBJ1-5; TRBD1 matches 7 bases. The CDR3 runs to 14 residues. Germline-derived CDR1 and CDR2 are MNHEY and SVGAGI. V was clipped by 7 bases and J by 7 bases; unmatched bases: 10. The CDR3 DNA reads TGTGCCAGCATTGTACAGGGGCAGGGACAGCCCCAGCATTTT. Translating it yields CASIVQGQGQPQHF.

V is TRBV27 and J is TRBJ2-2; 8 nucleotides match TRBD1. The CDR3 has 14 amino acids. With V trimmed by 6 bases and J by 3 bases, 3 bases remained unmatched. Germline CDR1 reads MNHEY; CDR2 reads SMNVEV (reference sequence). The CDR3 protein is CASRRTGYTGELFF. The CDR3 nucleotides read TGTGCCAGCAGAAGGACAGGGTACACCGGGGAGCTGTTTTTT.

The chain uses TRBV2 and TRBJ1-1; 7 nucleotides line up with TRBD1. V trimming: 4 bases; J trimming: 2 bases; junction bases outside the gene matches: 7. The CDR3 extends over 15 amino acids. Germline CDR1 and CDR2: SNHLY and FYNNEI. CDR3 in amino acids: CASSVTGTENTEAFF. In DNA form, the CDR3 reads TGTGCCAGCAGTGTCACCGGGACAGAAAACACTGAAGCTTTCTTT.

About this clone itself: An end of the junction does not agree with germline; a read error may underlie this. This sequence joins TRBV2 and TRBJ2-7; 9 bases align to TRBD1. This CDR3 has 12 residues. Germline-derived CDR1 and CDR2 are SNHLY and FYNNEI. The CDR3 protein is CASSLGGGTGWF. In nucleotides, the CDR3 is TGTGCCAGCAGCCTAGGTGGCGGGACAGGGTGGTTC.

V is TRBV5-1 and J is TRBJ1-5; 7 bases match TRBD1. J gave up 6 bases and V 4 bases, and 7 bases lay outside the gene matches. Germline V gene data show CDR1 as SGHRS and CDR2 as YFSETQ. The CDR3 has 14 amino acids. In DNA form, the CDR3 reads TGCGCCAGCAGCCGAATTTCAGGGGGTCAGCCCCAGCATTTT. Its protein is CASSRISGGQPQHF.

The rearrangement joins TRBV12-2 to TRBJ2-7; TRBD1 was called by the table and not checked on the DNA. TRBV12-2 is a pseudogene segment. This CDR3 comprises 12 residues. In DNA form, the CDR3 reads TGTGCAAGTCGCTTAGTGGCCCCCGAGCAGTACTTC. Protein sequence: CASRLVAPEQYF.

The V and J genes are TRBV14 and TRBJ1-3; no firm D call. Germline V CDR1 and CDR2: SGHDN, FVKESK. Trimming cost V 4 bases and J 0 bases, with 7 bases left between them. The CDR3 runs 14 residues. CDR3 residues: CASSLDYSGNTIYF. For the CDR3, the DNA is TGTGCCAGCAGCCTAGATTACTCTGGAAACACCATATATTTT.

V usage is TRBV11-2 and J usage is TRBJ2-1; TRBD2 matches 13 bases. The V and J ends lost 5 bases and 7 bases, in that order; junction bases with no gene match: 8. This CDR3 spans 16 amino acids. Germline loops: CDR1 SGHAT, CDR2 FQNNGV. DNA for the CDR3: TGTGCCAGCAGCCGAGGGAGGACTAGCGGGAGTAATGAGCAGTTCTTC. As protein: CASSRGRTSGSNEQFF.